Sequencing of this TCR beta chain was carried out in a study of blood T cell repertoires in COVID-19. Study in general: Donors in the United States, Italy and Spain gave samples during acute or convalescent COVID-19. Sources were T cells, B-cell-depleted T cells, or PBMCs; the material itself was cDNA or gDNA.

Trimming removed 4 bases at V and 3 bases at J, with 6 bases between. There are 13 residues in the CDR3. The germline CDR1 and CDR2 sequences are SGHAT and FQNNGV. Per the original methods: It was from reference gene primer amplification that nucleated cell counts were estimated. The assay was immunoSEQ multiplex PCR, and TCRdb's table has in-frame clones only and misses some. V, J and clone size were drawn from that table, and D and trimming were deduced from the DNA. The repertoire includes 150,000 to 200,000 clones, 80% to 90% of them detected once, and roughly 8.2% sits in the top ten. Sequences were obtained from peripheral blood. The TCR comes from a man aged 60 to 69 with acute or convalescent COVID-19. This rearrangement joins TRBV11-2 to TRBJ2-2, with D tentatively TRBD1 (5 bases). The CDR3 DNA reads as TGTGCCAGCAGCTCAGGGTACACCGGGGAGCTGTTTTTT. It codes for CASSSGYTGELFF.